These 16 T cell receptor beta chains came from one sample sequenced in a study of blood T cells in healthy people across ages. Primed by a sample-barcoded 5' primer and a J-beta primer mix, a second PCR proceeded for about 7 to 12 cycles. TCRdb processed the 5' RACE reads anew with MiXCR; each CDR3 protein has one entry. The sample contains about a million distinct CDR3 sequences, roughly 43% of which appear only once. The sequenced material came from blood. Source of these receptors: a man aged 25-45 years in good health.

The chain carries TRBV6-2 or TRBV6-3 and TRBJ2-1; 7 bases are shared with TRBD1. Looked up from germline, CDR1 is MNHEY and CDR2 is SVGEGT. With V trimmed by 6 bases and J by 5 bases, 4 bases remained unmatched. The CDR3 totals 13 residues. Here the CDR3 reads CASSGQENNEQFF. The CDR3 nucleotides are TGTGCCAGCAGCGGACAGGAGAACAATGAGCAGTTCTTC.

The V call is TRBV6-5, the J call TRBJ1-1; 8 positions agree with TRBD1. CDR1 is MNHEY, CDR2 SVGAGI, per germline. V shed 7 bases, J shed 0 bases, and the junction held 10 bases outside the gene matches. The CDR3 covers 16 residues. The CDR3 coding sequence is TGTGCCAGCAAAACGACAGGGGCCTCTCTGAACACTGAAGCTTTCTTT. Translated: CASKTTGASLNTEAFF.

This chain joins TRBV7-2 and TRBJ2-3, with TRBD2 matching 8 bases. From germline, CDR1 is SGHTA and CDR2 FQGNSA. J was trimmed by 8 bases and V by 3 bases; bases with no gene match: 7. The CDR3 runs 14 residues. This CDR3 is CASSLGLDLGTQYF. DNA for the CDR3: TGTGCCAGCAGCTTGGGACTAGATTTGGGTACGCAGTATTTT.

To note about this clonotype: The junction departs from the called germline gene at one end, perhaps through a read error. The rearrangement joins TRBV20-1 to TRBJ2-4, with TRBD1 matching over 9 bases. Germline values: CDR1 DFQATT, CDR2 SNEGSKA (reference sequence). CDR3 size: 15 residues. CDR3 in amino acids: CSAPGQGIAKNIQYF. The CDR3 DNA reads TGCAGTGCCCCGGGACAGGGAATAGCCAAAAACATTCAGTACTTT.

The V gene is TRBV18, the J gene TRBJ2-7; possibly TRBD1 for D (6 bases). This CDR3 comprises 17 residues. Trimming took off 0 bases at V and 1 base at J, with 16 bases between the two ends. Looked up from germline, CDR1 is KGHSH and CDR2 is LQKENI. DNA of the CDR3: TGTGCCAGCTCACCACCGGCAGGGGACGTATCTTCCTACGAGCAGTACTTC. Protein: CASSPPAGDVSSYEQYF.

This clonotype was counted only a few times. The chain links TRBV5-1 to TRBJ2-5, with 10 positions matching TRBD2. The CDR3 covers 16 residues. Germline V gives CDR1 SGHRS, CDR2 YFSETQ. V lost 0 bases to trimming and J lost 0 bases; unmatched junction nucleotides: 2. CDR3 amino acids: CASSLATSGDQETQYF. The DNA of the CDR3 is TGCGCCAGCAGCTTGGCCACTAGCGGGGACCAAGAGACCCAGTACTTC. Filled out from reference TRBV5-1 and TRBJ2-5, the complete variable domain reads KAGVTQTPRYLIKTRGQQVTLSCSPISGHRSVSWYQQTPGQGLQFLFEYFSETQRNKGNFPGRFSGRQFSNSRSEMNVSTLELGDSALYLCASSLATSGDQETQYFGPGTRLLVL.

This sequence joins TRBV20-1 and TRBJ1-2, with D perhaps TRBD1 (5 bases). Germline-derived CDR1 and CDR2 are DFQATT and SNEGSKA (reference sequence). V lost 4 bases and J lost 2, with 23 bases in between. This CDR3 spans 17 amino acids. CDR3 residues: CSANPPGAATWNYGYTF. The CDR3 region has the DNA TGCAGTGCTAACCCGCCCGGGGCAGCAACTTGGAACTATGGCTACACCTTC.

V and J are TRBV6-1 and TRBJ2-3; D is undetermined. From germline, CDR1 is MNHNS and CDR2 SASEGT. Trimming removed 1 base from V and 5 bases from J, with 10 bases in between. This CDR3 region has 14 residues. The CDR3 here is CASSEGGPGDTQYF. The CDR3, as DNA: TGTGCCAGCAGTGAAGGGGGTCCAGGAGATACGCAGTATTTT.

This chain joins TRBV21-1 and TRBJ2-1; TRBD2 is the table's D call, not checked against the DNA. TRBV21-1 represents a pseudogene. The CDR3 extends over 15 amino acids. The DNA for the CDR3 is TGTGCCAGCAGCCCGGCGCGGGGGGTGGGCAATGAGCAGTTCTTC. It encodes CASSPARGVGNEQFF.

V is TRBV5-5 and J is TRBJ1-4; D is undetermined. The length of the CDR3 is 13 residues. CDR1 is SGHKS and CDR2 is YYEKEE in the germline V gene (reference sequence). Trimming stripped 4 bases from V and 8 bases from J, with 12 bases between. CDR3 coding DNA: TGTGCCAGCAGCGGAGGGCCAAGCGAAAAACTGTTTTTT. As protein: CASSGGPSEKLFF.

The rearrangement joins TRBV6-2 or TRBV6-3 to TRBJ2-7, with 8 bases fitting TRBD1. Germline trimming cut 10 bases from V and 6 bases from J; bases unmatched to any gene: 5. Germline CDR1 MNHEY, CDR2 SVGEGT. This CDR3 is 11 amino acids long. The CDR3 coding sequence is TGTGCCACCGCGGACAGGGTCGAGCAGTACTTC. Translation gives CATADRVEQYF.

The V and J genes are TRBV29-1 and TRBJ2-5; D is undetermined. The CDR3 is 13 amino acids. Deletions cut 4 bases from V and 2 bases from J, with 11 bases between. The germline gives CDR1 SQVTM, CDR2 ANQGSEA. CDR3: CSVVSAEQETQYF. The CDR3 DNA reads TGCAGCGTTGTTTCGGCTGAGCAAGAGACCCAGTACTTC.

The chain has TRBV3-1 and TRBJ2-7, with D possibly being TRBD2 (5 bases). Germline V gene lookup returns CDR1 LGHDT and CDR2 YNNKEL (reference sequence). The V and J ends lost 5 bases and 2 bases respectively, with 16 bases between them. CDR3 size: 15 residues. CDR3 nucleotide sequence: TGTGCCAGCAGCTCTGGACTCATGGACGCCTACGAGCAGTACTTC. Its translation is CASSSGLMDAYEQYF.

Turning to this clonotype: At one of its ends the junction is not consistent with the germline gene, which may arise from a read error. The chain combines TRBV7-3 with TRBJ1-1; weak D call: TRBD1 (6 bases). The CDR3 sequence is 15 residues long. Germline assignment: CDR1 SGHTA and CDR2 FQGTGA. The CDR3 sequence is CASSLTAGATTGAFF. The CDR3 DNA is TGTGCCAGCAGCTTAACGGCAGGGGCGACGACTGGAGCTTTCTTT.

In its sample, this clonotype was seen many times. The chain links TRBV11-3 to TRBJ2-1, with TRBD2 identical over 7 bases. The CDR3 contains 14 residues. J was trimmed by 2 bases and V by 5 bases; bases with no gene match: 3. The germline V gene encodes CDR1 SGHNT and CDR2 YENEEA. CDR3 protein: CASSPGGTYNEQFF. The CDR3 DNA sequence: TGTGCCAGCAGCCCGGGGGGTACCTACAATGAGCAGTTCTTC. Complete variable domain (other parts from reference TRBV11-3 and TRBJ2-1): EAGVVQSPRYKIIEKKQPVAFWCNPISGHNTLYWYLQNLGQGPELLIRYENEEAVDDSQLPKDRFSAERLKGVDSTLKIQPAELGDSAVYLCASSPGGTYNEQFFGPGTRLTVL.

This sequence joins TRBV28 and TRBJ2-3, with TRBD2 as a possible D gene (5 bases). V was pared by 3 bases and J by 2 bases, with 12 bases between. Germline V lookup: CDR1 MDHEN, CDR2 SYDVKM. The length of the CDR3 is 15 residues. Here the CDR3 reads CASSLPTGNTDTQYF. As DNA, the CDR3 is TGTGCCAGCAGTTTGCCGACGGGGAACACAGATACGCAGTATTTT.